The clone carrying this TCR beta chain was found many times. The V end lost 4 bases, the J end lost 0 bases, and 11 bases lay between the germline ends. CDR1 is SQVTM, CDR2 ANQGSEA, per germline. The CDR3 is 14 residues long. The source of the sample is a study of HIV-infected children after antiretroviral therapy interruption. Study details: Continuous-treatment samples came from weeks 0, 48 and 150.

A 3' RACE protocol on RNA, with unique molecular identifiers, produced the TCR library. TCRdb passed the 3' RACE reads through MiXCR, listing each CDR3 protein once. The sample includes 70,000 to 90,000 distinct CDR3 sequences, less than 7% seen only once; the top ten take 0.9% to 1.4%. This sample's treatment: PENTA 11 planned treatment interruption arm or continuous ART arm. The source material was CD45RA+ CD4+ T cells from PBMCs, pooled from several time points, sampled from a donor given antiretroviral therapy, either interrupted or continuous. Documented subset: naive CD4+ CD45RA+ CD45RO- T cells. The TCR originated in a pool of human donors with HIV. J is TRBJ2-3 and V is TRBV29-1; D is uncertain. The CDR3 loop reads CSVVGLGSTDTQYF. The CDR3 coding sequence is TGCAGCGTTGTGGGTTTGGGGAGCACAGATACGCAGTATTTT.